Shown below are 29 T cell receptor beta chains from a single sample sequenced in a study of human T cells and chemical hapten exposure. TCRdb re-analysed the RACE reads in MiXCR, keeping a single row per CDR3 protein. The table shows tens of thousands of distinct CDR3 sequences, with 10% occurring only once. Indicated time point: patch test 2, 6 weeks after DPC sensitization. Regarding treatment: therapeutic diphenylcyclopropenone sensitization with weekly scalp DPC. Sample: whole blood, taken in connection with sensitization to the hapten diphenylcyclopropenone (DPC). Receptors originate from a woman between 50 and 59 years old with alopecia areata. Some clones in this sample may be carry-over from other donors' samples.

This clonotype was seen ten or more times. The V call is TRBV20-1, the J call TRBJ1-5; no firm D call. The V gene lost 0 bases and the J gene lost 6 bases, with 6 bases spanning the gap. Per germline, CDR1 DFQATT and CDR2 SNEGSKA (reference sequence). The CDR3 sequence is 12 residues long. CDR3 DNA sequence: TGCAGTGCTAGAGATTTGATTCAGCCCCAGCATTTT. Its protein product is CSARDLIQPQHF.

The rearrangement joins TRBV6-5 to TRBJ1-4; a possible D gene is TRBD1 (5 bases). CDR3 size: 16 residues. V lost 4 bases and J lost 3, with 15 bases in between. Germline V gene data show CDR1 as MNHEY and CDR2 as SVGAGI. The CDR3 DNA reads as TGTGCCAGCAGTTTCGTCCGGGGGAGCGCTAATGAAAAACTGTTTTTT. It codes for CASSFVRGSANEKLFF.

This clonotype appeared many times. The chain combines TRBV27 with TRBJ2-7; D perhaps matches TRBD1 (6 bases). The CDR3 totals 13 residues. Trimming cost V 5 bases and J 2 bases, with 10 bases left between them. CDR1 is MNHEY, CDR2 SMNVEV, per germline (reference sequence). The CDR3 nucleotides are TGTGCCAGCAGTGAGACAGGTCCCTACGAGCAGTACTTC. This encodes CASSETGPYEQYF.

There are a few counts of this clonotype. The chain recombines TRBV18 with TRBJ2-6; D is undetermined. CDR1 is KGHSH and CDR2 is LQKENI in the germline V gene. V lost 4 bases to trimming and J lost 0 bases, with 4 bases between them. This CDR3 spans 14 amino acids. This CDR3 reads CASSLDSGANVLTF. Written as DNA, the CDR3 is TGTGCCAGCTCACTAGACTCTGGGGCCAACGTCCTGACTTTC.

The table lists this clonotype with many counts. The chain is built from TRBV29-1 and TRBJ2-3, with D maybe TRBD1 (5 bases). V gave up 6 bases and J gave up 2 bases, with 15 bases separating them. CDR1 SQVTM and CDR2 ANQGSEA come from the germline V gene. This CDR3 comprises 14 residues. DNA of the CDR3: TGCAGCGTGGCCCCGACAGCTAACACAGATACGCAGTATTTT. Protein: CSVAPTANTDTQYF.

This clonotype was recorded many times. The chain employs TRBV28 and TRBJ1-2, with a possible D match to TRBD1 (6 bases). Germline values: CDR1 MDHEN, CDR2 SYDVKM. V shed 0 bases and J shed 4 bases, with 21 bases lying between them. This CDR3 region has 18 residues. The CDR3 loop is CASSLWMDQGNSGYGYTF. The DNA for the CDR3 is TGTGCCAGCAGTTTATGGATGGATCAGGGGAACTCAGGCTATGGCTACACCTTC.

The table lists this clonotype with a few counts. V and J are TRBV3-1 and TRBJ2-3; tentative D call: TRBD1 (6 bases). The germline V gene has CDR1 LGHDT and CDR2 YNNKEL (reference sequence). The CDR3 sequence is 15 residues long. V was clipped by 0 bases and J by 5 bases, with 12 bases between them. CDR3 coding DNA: TGTGCCAGCAGCCAAGATTGGTCAGGGGTAGATACGCAGTATTTT. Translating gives CASSQDWSGVDTQYF.

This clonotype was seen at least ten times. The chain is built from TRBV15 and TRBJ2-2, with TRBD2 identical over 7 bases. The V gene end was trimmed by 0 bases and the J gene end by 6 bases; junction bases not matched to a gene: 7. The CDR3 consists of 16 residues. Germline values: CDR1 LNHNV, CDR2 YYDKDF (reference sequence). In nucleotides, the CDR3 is TGTGCCACCAGCAGAGAGCGAGGGAGGGCCTCCGGGGAGCTGTTTTTT. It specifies CATSRERGRASGELFF.

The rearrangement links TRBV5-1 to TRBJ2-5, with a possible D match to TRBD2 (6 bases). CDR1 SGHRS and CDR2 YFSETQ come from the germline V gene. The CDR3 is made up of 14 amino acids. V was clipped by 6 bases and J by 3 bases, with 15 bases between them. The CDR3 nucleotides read TGCGCCAGCACCGAAGCGGGCAGTAAAGAGACCCAGTACTTC. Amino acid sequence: CASTEAGSKETQYF.

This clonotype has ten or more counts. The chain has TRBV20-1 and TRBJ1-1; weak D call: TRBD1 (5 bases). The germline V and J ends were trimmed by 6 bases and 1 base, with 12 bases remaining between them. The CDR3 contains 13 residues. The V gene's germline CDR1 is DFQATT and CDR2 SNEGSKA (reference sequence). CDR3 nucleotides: TGCAGTGCCCACAGGTCCGCGAACACTGAAGCTTTCTTT. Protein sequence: CSAHRSANTEAFF.

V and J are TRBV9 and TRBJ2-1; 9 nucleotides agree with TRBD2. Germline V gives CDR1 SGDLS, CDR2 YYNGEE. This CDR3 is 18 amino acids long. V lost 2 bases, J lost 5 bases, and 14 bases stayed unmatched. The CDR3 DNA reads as TGTGCCAGCAGCGTTTTCTCGAGGGGTAGCGGGAGAAACAATGAGCAGTTCTTC. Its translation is CASSVFSRGSGRNNEQFF.

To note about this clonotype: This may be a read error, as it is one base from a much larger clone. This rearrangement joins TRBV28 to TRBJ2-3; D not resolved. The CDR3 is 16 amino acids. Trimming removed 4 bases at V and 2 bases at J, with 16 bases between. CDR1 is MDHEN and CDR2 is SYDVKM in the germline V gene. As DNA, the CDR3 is TGTGCCAGCAGTTCCAGATCCCCGGACCCCACAGATACGCAGTATTTT. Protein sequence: CASSSRSPDPTDTQYF.

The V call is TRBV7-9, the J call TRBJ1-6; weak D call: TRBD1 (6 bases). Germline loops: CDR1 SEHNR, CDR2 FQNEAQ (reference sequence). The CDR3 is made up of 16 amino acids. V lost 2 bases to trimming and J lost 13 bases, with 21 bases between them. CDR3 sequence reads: CASSLSGGTHAEPLHF. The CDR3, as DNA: TGTGCCAGCAGCTTAAGTGGCGGGACACACGCTGAGCCCCTCCACTTT.

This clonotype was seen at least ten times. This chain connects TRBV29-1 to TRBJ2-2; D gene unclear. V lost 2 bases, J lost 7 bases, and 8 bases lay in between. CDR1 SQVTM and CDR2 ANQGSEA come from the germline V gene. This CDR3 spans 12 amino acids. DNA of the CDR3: TGCAGCGTTGAATTGGGCAGCGGGGAGCTGTTTTTT. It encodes CSVELGSGELFF.

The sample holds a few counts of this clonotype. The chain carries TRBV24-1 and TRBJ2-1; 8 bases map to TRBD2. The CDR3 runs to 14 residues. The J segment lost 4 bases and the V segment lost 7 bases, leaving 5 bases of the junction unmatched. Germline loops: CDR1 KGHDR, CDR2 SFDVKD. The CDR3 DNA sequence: TGTGCCACCAGACCGAGCGGGGGATACAATGAGCAGTTCTTC. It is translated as CATRPSGGYNEQFF.

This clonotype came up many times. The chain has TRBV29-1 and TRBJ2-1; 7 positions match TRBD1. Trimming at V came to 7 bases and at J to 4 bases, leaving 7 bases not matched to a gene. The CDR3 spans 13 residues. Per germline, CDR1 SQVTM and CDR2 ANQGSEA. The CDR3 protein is CSALTGLYNEQFF. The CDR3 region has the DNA TGCAGCGCCCTGACAGGGTTGTACAATGAGCAGTTCTTC.

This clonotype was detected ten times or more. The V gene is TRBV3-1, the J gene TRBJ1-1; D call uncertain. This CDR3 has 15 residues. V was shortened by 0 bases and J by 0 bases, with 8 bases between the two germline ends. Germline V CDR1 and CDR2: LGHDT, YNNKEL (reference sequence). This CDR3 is CASSQDGPMNTEAFF. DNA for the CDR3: TGTGCCAGCAGCCAAGACGGTCCCATGAACACTGAAGCTTTCTTT.

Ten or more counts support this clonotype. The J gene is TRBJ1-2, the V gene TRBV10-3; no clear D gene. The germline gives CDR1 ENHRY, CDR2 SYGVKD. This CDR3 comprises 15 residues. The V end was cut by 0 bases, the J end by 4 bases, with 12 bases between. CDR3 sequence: CAISESLSESYGYTF. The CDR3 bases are TGTGCCATCAGTGAGTCGCTGTCAGAGAGCTATGGCTACACCTTC.

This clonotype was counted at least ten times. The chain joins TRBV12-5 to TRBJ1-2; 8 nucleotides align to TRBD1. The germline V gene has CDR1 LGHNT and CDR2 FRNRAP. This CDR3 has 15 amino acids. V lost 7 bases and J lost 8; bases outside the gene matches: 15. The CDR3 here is CASAIVQAGGEGYTF. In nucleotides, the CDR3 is TGTGCTAGTGCGATCGTCCAGGCAGGGGGCGAAGGCTACACCTTC.

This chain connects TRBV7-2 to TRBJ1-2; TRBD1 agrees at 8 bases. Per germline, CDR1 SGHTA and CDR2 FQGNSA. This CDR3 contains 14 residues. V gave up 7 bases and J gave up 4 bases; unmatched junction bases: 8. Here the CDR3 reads CASTTPGQVYGYTF. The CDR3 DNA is TGTGCCAGCACCACGCCGGGACAGGTCTATGGCTACACCTTC.

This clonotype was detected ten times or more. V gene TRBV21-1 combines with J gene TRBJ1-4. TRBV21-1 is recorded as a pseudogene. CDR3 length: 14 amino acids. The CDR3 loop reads CATATGRPNEKLFF. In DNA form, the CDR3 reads TGTGCCACAGCAACAGGCCGGCCTAATGAAAAACTGTTTTTT.

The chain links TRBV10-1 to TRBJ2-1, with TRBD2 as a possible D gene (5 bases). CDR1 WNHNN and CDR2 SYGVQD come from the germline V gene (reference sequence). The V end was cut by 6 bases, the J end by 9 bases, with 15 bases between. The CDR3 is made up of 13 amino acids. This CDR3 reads CASRERLEGEQFF. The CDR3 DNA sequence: TGCGCCAGCAGGGAACGATTAGAGGGTGAGCAGTTCTTC.

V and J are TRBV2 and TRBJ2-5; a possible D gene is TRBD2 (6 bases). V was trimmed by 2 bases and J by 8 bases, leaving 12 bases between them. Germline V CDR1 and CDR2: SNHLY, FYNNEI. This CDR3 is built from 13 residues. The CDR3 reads CASSERTKNTQYF. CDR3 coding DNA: TGTGCCAGCAGTGAAAGGACTAAGAACACCCAGTACTTC.

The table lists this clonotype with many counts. CDR3 sequence: CSVARGINEQFF. The CDR3 DNA reads as TGCAGCGTTGCGAGGGGGATCAATGAGCAGTTCTTC. The chain has TRBV29-1 and TRBJ2-1, with D possibly matching TRBD1 (6 bases). This CDR3 has 12 amino acids. Trimming left V 4 bases short and J 6 bases short, with 10 bases between. Per the germline V gene, CDR1 is SQVTM and CDR2 is ANQGSEA.

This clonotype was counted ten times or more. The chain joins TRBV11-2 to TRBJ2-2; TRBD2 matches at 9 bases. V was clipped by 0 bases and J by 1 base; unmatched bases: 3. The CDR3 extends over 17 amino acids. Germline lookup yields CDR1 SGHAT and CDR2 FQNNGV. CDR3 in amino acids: CASSLEASGKNTGELFF. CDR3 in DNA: TGTGCCAGCAGCTTAGAGGCTAGCGGGAAGAACACCGGGGAGCTGTTTTTT. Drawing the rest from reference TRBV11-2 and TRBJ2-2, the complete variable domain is EAGVAQSPRYKIIEKRQSVAFWCNPISGHATLYWYQQILGQGPKLLIQFQNNGVVDDSQLPKDRFSAERLKGVDSTLKIQPAKLEDSAVYLCASSLEASGKNTGELFFGEGSRLTVL.

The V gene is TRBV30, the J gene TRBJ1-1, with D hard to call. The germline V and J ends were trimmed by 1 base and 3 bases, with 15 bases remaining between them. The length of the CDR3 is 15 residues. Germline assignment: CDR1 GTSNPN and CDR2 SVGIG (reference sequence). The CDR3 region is CAWSEGYKVYTEAFF. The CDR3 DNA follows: TGTGCCTGGAGTGAAGGGTACAAGGTTTACACTGAAGCTTTCTTT. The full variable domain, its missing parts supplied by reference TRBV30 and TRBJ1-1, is SQTIHQWPATLVQPVGSPLSLECTVEGTSNPNLYWYRQAAGRGLQLLFYSVGIGQISSEVPQNLSASRPQDRQFILSSKKLLLSDSGFYLCAWSEGYKVYTEAFFGQGTRLTVV.

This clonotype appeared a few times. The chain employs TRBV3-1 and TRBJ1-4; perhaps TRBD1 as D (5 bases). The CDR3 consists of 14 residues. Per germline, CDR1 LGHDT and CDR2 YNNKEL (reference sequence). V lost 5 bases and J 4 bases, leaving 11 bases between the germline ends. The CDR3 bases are TGTGCCAGCAGCAACCGGGACCGTAATGAAAAACTGTTTTTT. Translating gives CASSNRDRNEKLFF.

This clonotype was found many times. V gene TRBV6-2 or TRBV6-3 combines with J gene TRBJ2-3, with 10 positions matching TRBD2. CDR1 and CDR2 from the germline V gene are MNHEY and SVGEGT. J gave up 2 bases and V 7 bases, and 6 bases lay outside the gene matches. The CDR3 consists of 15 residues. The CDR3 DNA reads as TGTGCCAGCATGAGCGGGAGGGGATTCACAGATACGCAGTATTTT. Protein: CASMSGRGFTDTQYF.

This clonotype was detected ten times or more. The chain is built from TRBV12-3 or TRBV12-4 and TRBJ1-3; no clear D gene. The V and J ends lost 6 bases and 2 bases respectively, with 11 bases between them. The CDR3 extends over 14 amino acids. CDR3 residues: CASRELGAGNTIYF. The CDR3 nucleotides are TGTGCCAGCAGGGAGCTAGGCGCTGGAAACACCATATATTTT.